These T cell receptor beta chains were read from a single sample in a study of vaccination effects on CD4 cells after COVID-19. These receptors' targets are unknown. Clones were read by immunoSEQ multiplex PCR, and TCRdb kept only the in-frame ones, dropping some. This sample carries 47,000 or so clones, less than 85% of them seen once, and the ten largest clones take 6.5% to 7.5%. The sequencing here drew on CD4+ T cells from PBMCs cultured without peptide, taken after COVID-19 vaccination. The receptors derive from a human donor who received a COVID-19 vaccine. Both conserved end residues are part of each CDR3. A D gene is named only where the DNA matches it firmly. Size tells how often a clone was seen (once, few, many) or the class of an expanded clone, and some rows leave it out.

j_call v_call cdr3_length clone_size d_call cdr3_aa cdr3_nt
TRBJ1-3 TRBV7-9 17 - - CASSLDALGNSGNTIYF TGTGCCAGCAGCTTGGATGCCCTCGGGAACTCTGGAAACACCATATATTTT
TRBJ1-4 TRBV12-3/TRBV12-4 13 once - CASSSRDFEKLFF TGTGCCAGCAGTTCCCGGGACTTCGAAAAACTGTTTTTT
TRBJ2-2 TRBV19 14 - - CASSPPDLTGELFF TGTGCCAGTAGTCCCCCCGACCTCACCGGGGAGCTGTTTTTT
TRBJ2-7 TRBV6-5 14 - - CASSYRDFSYEQYF TGTGCCAGCAGTTACCGGGACTTCTCCTACGAGCAGTACTTC
TRBJ1-5 TRBV5-8 14 - - CASSLLVENQPQHF TGTGCCAGCAGCTTGTTGGTCGAGAATCAGCCCCAGCATTTT
TRBJ1-2 TRBV6-5 13 few - CASSYDSGYGYTF TGTGCCAGCAGTTACGACAGTGGCTATGGCTACACCTTC
TRBJ2-6 TRBV21-1 16 - - CATSENRFSGANVLTF TGTGCCACCTCAGAGAACAGGTTTAGTGGGGCCAACGTCCTGACTTTC
TRBJ1-2 TRBV7-2 16 - TRBD1 CASSLEAGQGRYGYTF TGTGCCAGCAGCTTAGAGGCGGGACAGGGGAGATATGGCTACACCTTC
TRBJ2-6 TRBV27 15 once - CASSFSRPGANVLTF TGTGCCAGCAGTTTCTCCCGTCCTGGGGCCAACGTCCTGACTTTC
TRBJ2-1 TRBV6-6 15 - TRBD1 CASSPQGVTYNEQFF TGTGCCAGCAGTCCCCAGGGGGTCACCTACAATGAGCAGTTCTTC
TRBJ1-6 TRBV10-3 15 - TRBD1 CAISDTGTGTSPLHF TGTGCCATCAGTGATACCGGGACAGGGACTTCACCCCTCCACTTT
TRBJ2-2 TRBV3-1/TRBV3-2 15 - - CASSQGARVSGELFF TGTGCCAGCAGCCAGGGGGCTAGGGTGTCCGGGGAGCTGTTTTTT
TRBJ2-5 TRBV5-4 15 - TRBD2 CASSLQRGSGETQYF TGTGCCAGCAGCTTGCAGCGCGGGAGCGGGGAGACCCAGTACTTC
TRBJ1-2 TRBV29-1 17 - - CSVEGFVGAPERYGYTF TGCAGCGTTGAAGGATTTGTAGGGGCTCCGGAAAGGTATGGCTACACCTTC
TRBJ1-6 TRBV2 14 - TRBD1 CASKLDRGNSPLHF TGTGCCAGCAAGCTTGACAGGGGCAATTCACCCCTCCACTTT
TRBJ2-3 TRBV29-1 15 - TRBD2 CSVELQRDNTDTQYF TGCAGCGTTGAATTGCAGCGGGATAACACAGATACGCAGTATTTT
TRBJ2-3 TRBV7-6 15 few - CASSSLQGATDTQYF TGTGCCAGCAGCTCATTACAGGGCGCCACAGATACGCAGTATTTT
TRBJ1-5 TRBV30 13 - TRBD1 CAYSNQGVQPQHF TGTGCCTACTCGAATCAGGGGGTGCAGCCCCAGCATTTT
TRBJ2-3 TRBV2 16 - - CASSDYWRSLTDTQYF TGTGCCAGCAGTGATTATTGGAGATCTCTCACAGATACGCAGTATTTT
TRBJ1-2 TRBV14 16 - - CASSQDWERRHHGYTF TGTGCCAGCAGCCAAGATTGGGAACGGCGCCACCATGGCTACACCTTC
TRBJ2-1 TRBV11-2 14 - - CASSFGSVNNEQFF TGTGCCAGCAGCTTCGGGTCGGTAAACAATGAGCAGTTCTTC
TRBJ1-6 TRBV30 14 - - CAWSVRLGVSPLHF TGTGCCTGGAGTGTACGTTTGGGAGTTTCACCCCTCCACTTT
TRBJ2-2 TRBV10-3 16 - TRBD2 CAISDGSGRHTGELFF TGTGCCATCAGTGATGGGAGCGGGAGGCACACCGGGGAGCTGTTTTTT
TRBJ1-5 TRBV5-6 15 once - CASSLGVYSNQPQHF TGTGCCAGCAGCTTGGGGGTGTATAGCAATCAGCCCCAGCATTTT
TRBJ1-1 TRBV13 14 - - CASSLGYKGAEAFF TGTGCCAGCAGCTTAGGTTACAAGGGCGCTGAAGCTTTCTTT
TRBJ1-5 TRBV7-9 15 - TRBD1 CASSFGTGGNQPQHF TGTGCCAGCAGCTTTGGGACAGGGGGCAATCAGCCCCAGCATTTT
TRBJ2-7 TRBV19 13 - - CASICSGCDEQYF TGTGCCAGTATATGTTCAGGGTGTGACGAGCAGTACTTC
TRBJ2-5 TRBV7-2 13 - - CASSYNPLETQYF TGTGCCAGCAGCTATAATCCACTAGAGACCCAGTACTTC
TRBJ1-1 TRBV5-1 16 - - CASSLTGTDSGPEAFF TGCGCCAGCAGCTTAACCGGGACGGACTCTGGGCCTGAAGCTTTCTTT
TRBJ2-7 TRBV19 13 - TRBD2 CASSVAGPYEQYF TGTGCCAGTAGTGTAGCGGGTCCCTACGAGCAGTACTTC
TRBJ1-5 TRBV4-1 17 - TRBD1 CASSQADRGAGNQPQHF TGCGCCAGCAGCCAAGCGGACAGGGGAGCGGGCAATCAGCCCCAGCATTTT
TRBJ2-6 TRBV5-1 20 - - CASSRTEARPAHSGANVLTF TGCGCCAGCTCTAGGACAGAAGCCCGCCCAGCACACTCTGGGGCCAACGTCCTGACTTTC
TRBJ2-7 TRBV11-3 12 - - CASSQERSEQYF TGTGCCAGCAGCCAAGAGCGTTCCGAGCAGTACTTC
TRBJ2-3 TRBV9 16 - - CASSVALGRQTDTQYF TGTGCCAGCAGCGTAGCCTTGGGGCGACAGACAGATACGCAGTATTTT
TRBJ2-7 TRBV10-2 15 - - CASNDPGGRSYEQYF TGCGCCAGCAACGACCCTGGGGGGAGGTCCTACGAGCAGTACTTC
TRBJ2-1 TRBV7-7 16 - - CASSLGRLVSYNEQFF TGTGCCAGCAGCTTAGGTAGACTGGTCTCCTACAATGAGCAGTTCTTC
TRBJ2-3 TRBV3-1/TRBV3-2 15 - TRBD2 CASSQAPSGVDTQYF TGTGCCAGCAGCCAAGCACCTAGCGGGGTAGATACGCAGTATTTT
TRBJ2-5 TRBV18 15 once - CASSPREPQGETQYF TGTGCCAGCTCACCACGCGAGCCCCAGGGAGAGACCCAGTACTTC
TRBJ2-7 TRBV5-4 14 - TRBD2 CASSSRGSDYEQYF TGTGCCAGCAGCTCCCGCGGGAGCGACTACGAGCAGTACTTC
TRBJ2-2 TRBV10-1 14 - - CASKPGSNTGELFF TGCGCCAGCAAGCCAGGGTCGAACACCGGGGAGCTGTTTTTT
TRBJ2-1 TRBV7-9 12 - TRBD2 CASSRDYREQFF TGTGCCAGCAGCCGGGACTACCGAGAGCAGTTCTTC
TRBJ1-1 TRBV4-2 15 - - CASSQDYRQNTEAFF TGTGCCAGCAGCCAAGATTATAGGCAGAACACTGAAGCTTTCTTT
TRBJ2-7 TRBV4-2 15 - TRBD2 CASSQGTSGAYEQYF TGTGCCAGCAGCCAGGGGACTAGCGGGGCCTACGAGCAGTACTTC
TRBJ2-2 TRBV2 13 - - CASSFEGAGELFF TGTGCCAGCAGTTTCGAGGGAGCCGGGGAGCTGTTTTTT
TRBJ2-1 TRBV6-6 15 - TRBD2 CASTLGGTIGREQFF TGTGCCAGCACATTAGGCGGGACTATAGGCAGAGAGCAGTTCTTC
TRBJ2-7 TRBV7-9 12 - - CAISGISYEQYF TGTGCGATCTCAGGAATCTCCTACGAGCAGTACTTC
TRBJ1-1 TRBV3-1/TRBV3-2 17 few TRBD1 CASSQPPRDSSNTEAFF TGTGCCAGCAGCCAACCGCCCAGGGACAGCTCGAACACTGAAGCTTTCTTT
TRBJ2-3 TRBV19 16 - - CASSPTSFSSTDTQYF TGTGCCAGTAGTCCAACTAGCTTCTCTAGCACAGATACGCAGTATTTT
TRBJ1-2 TRBV2 15 - - CASSGMDGKYYGYTF TGTGCCAGCAGTGGAATGGACGGTAAGTACTATGGCTACACCTTC
TRBJ2-5 TRBV5-1 16 - - CASSWAGPTAQETQYF TGCGCCAGCAGCTGGGCCGGGCCAACCGCTCAAGAGACCCAGTACTTC
TRBJ1-2 TRBV6-5 14 once TRBD1 CASRNQGANYGYTF TGTGCCAGCAGGAATCAGGGGGCTAACTATGGCTACACCTTC
TRBJ2-3 TRBV12-5 14 - TRBD2 CASKTSWNTDTQYF TGTGCTAGTAAGACTAGCTGGAACACAGATACGCAGTATTTT
TRBJ1-3 TRBV29-1 15 few - CSVGGAGGIGNTIYF TGCAGCGTTGGGGGGGCCGGGGGAATTGGAAACACCATATATTTT